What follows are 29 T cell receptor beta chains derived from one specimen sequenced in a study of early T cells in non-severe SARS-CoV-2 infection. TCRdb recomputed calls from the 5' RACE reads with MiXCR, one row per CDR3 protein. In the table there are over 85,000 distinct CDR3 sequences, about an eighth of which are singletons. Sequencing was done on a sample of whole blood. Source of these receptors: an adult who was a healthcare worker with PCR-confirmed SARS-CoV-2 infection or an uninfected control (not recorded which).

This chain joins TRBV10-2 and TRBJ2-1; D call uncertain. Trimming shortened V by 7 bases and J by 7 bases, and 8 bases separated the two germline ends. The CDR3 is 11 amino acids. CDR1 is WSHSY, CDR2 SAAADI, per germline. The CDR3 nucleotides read TGCGCCAGCAAATACAGAAATGAGCAGTTCTTC. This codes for CASKYRNEQFF.

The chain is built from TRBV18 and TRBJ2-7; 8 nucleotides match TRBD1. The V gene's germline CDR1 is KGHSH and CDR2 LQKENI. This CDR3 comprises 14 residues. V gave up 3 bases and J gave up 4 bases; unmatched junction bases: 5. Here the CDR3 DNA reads TGTGCCAGCTCACCGAAGGGACAGGCATACGAGCAGTACTTC. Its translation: CASSPKGQAYEQYF.

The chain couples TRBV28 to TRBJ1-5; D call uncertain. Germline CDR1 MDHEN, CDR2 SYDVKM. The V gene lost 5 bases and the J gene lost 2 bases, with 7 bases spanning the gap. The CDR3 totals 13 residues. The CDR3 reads CASSVNGNQPQHF. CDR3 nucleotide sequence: TGTGCCAGCAGTGTAAATGGCAATCAGCCCCAGCATTTT. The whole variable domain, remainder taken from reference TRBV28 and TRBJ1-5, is DVKVTQSSRYLVKRTGEKVFLECVQDMDHENMFWYRQDPGLGLRLIYFSYDVKMKEKGDIPEGYSVSREKKERFSLILESASTNQTSMYLCASSVNGNQPQHFGDGTRLSIL.

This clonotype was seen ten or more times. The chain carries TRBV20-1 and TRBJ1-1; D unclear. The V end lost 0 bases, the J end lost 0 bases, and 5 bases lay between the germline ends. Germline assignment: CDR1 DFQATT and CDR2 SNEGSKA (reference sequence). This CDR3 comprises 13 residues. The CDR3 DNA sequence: TGCAGTGCTAGAGATCCTCTGAACACTGAAGCTTTCTTT. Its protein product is CSARDPLNTEAFF.

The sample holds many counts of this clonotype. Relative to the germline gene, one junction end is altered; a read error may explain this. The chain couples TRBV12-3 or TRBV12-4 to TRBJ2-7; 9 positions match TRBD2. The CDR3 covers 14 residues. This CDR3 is CASSPSGQSSGMNF. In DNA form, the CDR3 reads TGTGCCAGCAGTCCGTCCGGCCAATCTAGCGGGATGAACTTC.

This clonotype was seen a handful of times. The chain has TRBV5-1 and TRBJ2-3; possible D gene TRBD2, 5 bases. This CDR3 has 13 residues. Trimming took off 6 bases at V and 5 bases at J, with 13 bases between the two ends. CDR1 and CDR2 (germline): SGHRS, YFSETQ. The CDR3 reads CASMSGPQDTQYF. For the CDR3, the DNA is TGCGCCAGCATGAGCGGACCTCAAGATACGCAGTATTTT.

In DNA form, the CDR3 reads TGTGCCACCAGCACTAGCGGGAACACCCAGTACTTC. This sequence encodes CATSTSGNTQYF. This rearrangement joins TRBV24-1 to TRBJ2-5, with 10 positions matching TRBD2. The germline gives CDR1 KGHDR, CDR2 SFDVKD. This CDR3 comprises 12 residues. After removal of 7 bases from V and 8 bases from J, the junction contained 3 bases not matched to a gene.

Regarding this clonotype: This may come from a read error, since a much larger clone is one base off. CDR3 coding DNA: TGTACCAGCAGCGCGGCCCTGTGGCTTGGGGCTGAAGCTTTCTTT. Encoded protein: CTSSAALWLGAEAFF. V is TRBV11-1 and J is TRBJ1-1; no firm D call. The germline gives CDR1 SGHAT, CDR2 FQDESV (reference sequence). The CDR3 is 15 residues long.

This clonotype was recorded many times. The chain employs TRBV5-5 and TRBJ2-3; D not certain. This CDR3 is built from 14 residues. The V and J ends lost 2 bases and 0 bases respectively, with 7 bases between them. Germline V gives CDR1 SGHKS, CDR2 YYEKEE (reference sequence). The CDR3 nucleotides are TGTGCCAGCAGCTTCAAGGCTAGCACAGATACGCAGTATTTT. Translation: CASSFKASTDTQYF.

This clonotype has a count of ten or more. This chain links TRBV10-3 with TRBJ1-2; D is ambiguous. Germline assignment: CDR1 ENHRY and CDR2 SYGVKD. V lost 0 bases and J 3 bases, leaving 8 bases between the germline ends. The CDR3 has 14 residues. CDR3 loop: CAISESNYYYGYTF. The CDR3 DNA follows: TGTGCCATCAGTGAGTCCAACTATTACTATGGCTACACCTTC.

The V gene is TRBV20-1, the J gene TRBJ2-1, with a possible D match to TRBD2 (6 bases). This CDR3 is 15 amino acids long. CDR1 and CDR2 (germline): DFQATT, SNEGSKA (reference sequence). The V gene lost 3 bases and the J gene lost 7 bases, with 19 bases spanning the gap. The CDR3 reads CSASYWDFGRNEQFF. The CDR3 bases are TGCAGTGCTAGTTACTGGGACTTTGGAAGGAATGAGCAGTTCTTC.

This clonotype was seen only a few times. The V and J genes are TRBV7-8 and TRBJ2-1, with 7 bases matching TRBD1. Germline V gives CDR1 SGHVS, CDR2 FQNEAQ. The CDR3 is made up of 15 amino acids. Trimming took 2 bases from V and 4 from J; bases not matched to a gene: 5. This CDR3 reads CASSLNRGGYNEQFF. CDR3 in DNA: TGTGCCAGCAGCTTAAACAGGGGTGGATACAATGAGCAGTTCTTC.

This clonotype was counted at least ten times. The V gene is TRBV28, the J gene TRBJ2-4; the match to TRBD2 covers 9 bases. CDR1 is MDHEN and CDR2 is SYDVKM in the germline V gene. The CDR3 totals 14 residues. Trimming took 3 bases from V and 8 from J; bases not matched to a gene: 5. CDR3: CASSFGGRGDIQYF. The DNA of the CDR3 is TGTGCCAGCAGTTTCGGCGGGAGGGGGGACATTCAGTACTTC.

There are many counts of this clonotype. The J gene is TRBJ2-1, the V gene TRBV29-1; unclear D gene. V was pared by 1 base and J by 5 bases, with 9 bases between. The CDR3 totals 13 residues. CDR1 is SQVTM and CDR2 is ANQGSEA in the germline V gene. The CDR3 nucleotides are TGCAGCGTTGAAGGAGGAGCCAACAATGAGCAGTTCTTC. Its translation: CSVEGGANNEQFF.

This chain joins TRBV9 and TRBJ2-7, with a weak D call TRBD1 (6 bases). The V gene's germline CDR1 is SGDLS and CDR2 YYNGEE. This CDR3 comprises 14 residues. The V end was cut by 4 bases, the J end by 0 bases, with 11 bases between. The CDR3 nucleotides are TGTGCCAGCAGCCAAACAGGGAGCTCCTACGAGCAGTACTTC. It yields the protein CASSQTGSSYEQYF.

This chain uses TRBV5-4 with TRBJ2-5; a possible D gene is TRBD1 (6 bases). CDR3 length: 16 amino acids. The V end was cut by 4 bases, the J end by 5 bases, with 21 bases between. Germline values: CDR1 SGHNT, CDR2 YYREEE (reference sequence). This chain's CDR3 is CASSGHLGGDGETQYF. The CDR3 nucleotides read TGTGCCAGCAGCGGACACCTTGGGGGCGATGGGGAGACCCAGTACTTC.

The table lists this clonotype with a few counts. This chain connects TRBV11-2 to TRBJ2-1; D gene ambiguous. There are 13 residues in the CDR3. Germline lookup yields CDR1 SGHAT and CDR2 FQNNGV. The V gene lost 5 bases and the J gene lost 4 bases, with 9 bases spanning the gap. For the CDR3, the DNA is TGTGCCAGCAGCCCTACAGTTTACAATGAGCAGTTCTTC. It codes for CASSPTVYNEQFF.

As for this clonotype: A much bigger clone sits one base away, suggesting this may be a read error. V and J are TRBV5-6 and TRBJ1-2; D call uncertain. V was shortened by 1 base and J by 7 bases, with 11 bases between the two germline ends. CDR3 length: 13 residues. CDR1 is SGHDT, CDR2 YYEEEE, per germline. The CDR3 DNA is TGTGCCAGCAGCTTGAACCGCCGGACTGGCTACACCTTC. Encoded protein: CASSLNRRTGYTF.

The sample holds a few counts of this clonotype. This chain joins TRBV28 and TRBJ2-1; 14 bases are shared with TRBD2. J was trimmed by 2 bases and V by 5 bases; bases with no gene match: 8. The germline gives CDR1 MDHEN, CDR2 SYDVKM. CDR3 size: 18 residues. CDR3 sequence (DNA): TGTGCCAGCAGTCCACCGGGACTAGCGGGAGTGCCCTACAATGAGCAGTTCTTC. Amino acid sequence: CASSPPGLAGVPYNEQFF.

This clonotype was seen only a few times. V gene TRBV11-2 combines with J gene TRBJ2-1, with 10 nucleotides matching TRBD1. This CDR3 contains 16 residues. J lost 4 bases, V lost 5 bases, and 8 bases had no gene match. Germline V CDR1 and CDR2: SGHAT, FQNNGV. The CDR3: CASSPGDRGPYNEQFF. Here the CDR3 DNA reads TGTGCCAGCAGCCCCGGAGACAGGGGGCCTTACAATGAGCAGTTCTTC.

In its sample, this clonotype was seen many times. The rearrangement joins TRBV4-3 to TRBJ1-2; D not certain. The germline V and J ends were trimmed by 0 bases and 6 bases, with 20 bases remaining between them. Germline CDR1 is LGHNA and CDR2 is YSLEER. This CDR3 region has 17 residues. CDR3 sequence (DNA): TGCGCCAGCAGCCAAGAGGTGGGGTTGGGGATTCGGGATGGCTACACCTTC. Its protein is CASSQEVGLGIRDGYTF.

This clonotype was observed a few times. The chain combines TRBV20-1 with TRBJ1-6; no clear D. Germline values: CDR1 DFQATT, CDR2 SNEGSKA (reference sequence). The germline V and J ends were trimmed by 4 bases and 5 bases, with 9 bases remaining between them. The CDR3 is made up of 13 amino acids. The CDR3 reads CSANLANNSPLHF. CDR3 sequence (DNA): TGCAGTGCTAACCTGGCGAATAATTCACCCCTCCACTTT.

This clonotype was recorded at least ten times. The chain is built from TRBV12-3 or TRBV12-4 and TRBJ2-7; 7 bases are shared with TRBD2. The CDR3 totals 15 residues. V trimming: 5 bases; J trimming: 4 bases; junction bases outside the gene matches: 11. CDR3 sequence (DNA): TGTGCCAGCAGTGTTCCGGGACTACCCTTTTACGAGCAGTACTTC. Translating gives CASSVPGLPFYEQYF.

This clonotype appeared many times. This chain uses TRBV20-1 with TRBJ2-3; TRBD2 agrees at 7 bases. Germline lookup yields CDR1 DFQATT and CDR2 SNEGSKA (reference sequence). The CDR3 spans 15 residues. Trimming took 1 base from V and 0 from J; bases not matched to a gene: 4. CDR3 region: CSARGGGASTDTQYF. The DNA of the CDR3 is TGCAGTGCTAGAGGGGGAGGGGCTAGCACAGATACGCAGTATTTT.

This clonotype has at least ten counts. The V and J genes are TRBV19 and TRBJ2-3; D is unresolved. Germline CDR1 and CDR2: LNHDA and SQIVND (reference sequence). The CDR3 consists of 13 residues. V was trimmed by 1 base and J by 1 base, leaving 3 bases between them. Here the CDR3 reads CASSIGGTDTQYF. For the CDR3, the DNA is TGTGCCAGTAGTATAGGAGGCACAGATACGCAGTATTTT.

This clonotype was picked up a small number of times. The CDR3 spells CASSPAGPPVSLYTGELFF. The CDR3 DNA is TGTGCCAGCAGCCCTGCAGGCCCCCCAGTATCTTTGTACACCGGGGAGCTGTTTTTT. The chain recombines TRBV28 with TRBJ2-2; no clear D gene. This CDR3 is built from 19 residues. Germline CDR1 reads MDHEN; CDR2 reads SYDVKM. V was trimmed by 6 bases and J by 3 bases, leaving 26 bases between them.

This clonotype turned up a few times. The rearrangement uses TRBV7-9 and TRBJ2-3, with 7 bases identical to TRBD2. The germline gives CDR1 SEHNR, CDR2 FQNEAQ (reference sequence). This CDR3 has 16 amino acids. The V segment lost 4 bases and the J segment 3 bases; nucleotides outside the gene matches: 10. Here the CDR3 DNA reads TGTGCCAGCAGCTCGTTTACCGGGAGGAATACAGATACGCAGTATTTT. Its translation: CASSSFTGRNTDTQYF.

Written as DNA, the CDR3 is TGTGCCAGCAGGCCCCAGGGTTTGAGCACAGATACGCAGTATTTT. Translated: CASRPQGLSTDTQYF. The chain combines TRBV2 with TRBJ2-3; D is possibly TRBD1 (5 bases). CDR1 SNHLY and CDR2 FYNNEI come from the germline V gene. V lost 6 bases, J lost 0 bases, and 13 bases lay in between. The CDR3 runs 15 residues. Full variable domain (missing parts from reference TRBV2 and TRBJ2-3): EPEVTQTPSHQVTQMGQEVILRCVPISNHLYFYWYRQILGQKVEFLVSFYNNEISEKSEIFDDQFSVERPDGSNFTLKIRSTKLEDSAMYFCASRPQGLSTDTQYFGPGTRLTVL.

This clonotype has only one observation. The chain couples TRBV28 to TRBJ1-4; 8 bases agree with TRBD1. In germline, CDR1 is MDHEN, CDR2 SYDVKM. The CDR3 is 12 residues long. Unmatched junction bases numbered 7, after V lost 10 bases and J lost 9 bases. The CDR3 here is CATRDRTKKLFF. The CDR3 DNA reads TGTGCCACTCGGGACAGGACAAAAAAACTGTTTTTT.